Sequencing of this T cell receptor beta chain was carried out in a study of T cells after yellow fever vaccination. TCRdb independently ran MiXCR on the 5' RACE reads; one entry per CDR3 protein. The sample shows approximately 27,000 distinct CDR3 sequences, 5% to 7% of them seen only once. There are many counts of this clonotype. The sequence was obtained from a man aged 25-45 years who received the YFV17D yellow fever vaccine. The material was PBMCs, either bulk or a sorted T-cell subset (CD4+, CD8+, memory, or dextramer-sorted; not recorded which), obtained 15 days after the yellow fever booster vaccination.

This CDR3 reads CSARDPSTGQETQYF. The CDR3 DNA reads as TGCAGTGCTAGAGACCCCTCGACGGGACAAGAGACCCAGTACTTC. J is TRBJ2-5 and V is TRBV20-1, with D possibly being TRBD2 (5 bases). Per the germline V gene, CDR1 is DFQATT and CDR2 is SNEGSKA (reference sequence). Trimming took off 0 bases at V and 2 bases at J, with 13 bases between the two ends. This CDR3 spans 15 amino acids.